A selection of T cell receptor beta chains follows, all from one sample in a study of technical replicates of blood from a few donors. Measured with immunoSEQ multiplex PCR; TCRdb has only the in-frame clones, and not every one. The repertoire has about 72,000 clones, 80% to 95% of them found once; the top ten carry approximately 0.34%. Material: T cells isolated from PBMCs. Receptors originate from a human donor in good health. CDR3s include the opening cysteine and the closing phenylalanine or tryptophan. The order of the fields is clone size, J gene, V gene, D gene, CDR3 DNA, CDR3 protein. A D gene is named only where the DNA matches it firmly. Size tells how often a clone was seen (once, few, many) or the class of an expanded clone, and some rows leave it out.

abundance: .; j_gene: TRBJ1-5; v_gene: TRBV28; d_gene: TRBD1; CDR3nt: TGTGCCAGCACTAGATTCCCCCGACAACAGGGGGATCAGCCCCAGCATTTT; CDR3aa: CASTRFPRQQGDQPQHF
abundance: .; j_gene: TRBJ2-7; v_gene: TRBV30; d_gene: TRBD2; CDR3nt: TGTGCCTGGAGGGGGACTAGCGGGTCCCACTACGAGCAGTACTTC; CDR3aa: CAWRGTSGSHYEQYF
abundance: .; j_gene: TRBJ2-7; v_gene: TRBV7-2; d_gene: TRBD2; CDR3nt: TGTGCCAGCAGCTCAACGGGACTAGCGGGAGACGAGCAGTACTTC; CDR3aa: CASSSTGLAGDEQYF
abundance: .; j_gene: TRBJ2-1; v_gene: TRBV6-5; d_gene: TRBD2; CDR3nt: TGTGCCAGCAGTTACTCGACTAGCGGGAGCAATGAGCAGTTCTTC; CDR3aa: CASSYSTSGSNEQFF
abundance: .; j_gene: TRBJ2-7; v_gene: TRBV7-8; d_gene: TRBD2; CDR3nt: TGTGCCAGCAGCCCTCCGGGACTAGCGGGAGGTGGCGAGCAGTACTTC; CDR3aa: CASSPPGLAGGGEQYF
abundance: .; j_gene: TRBJ1-2; v_gene: TRBV27; d_gene: TRBD1; CDR3nt: TGTGCCAGCAGTTTAGGGGGACAGGAGGGCTATGGCTACACCTTC; CDR3aa: CASSLGGQEGYGYTF
abundance: .; j_gene: TRBJ2-2; v_gene: TRBV29-1; d_gene: TRBD1; CDR3nt: TGCAGCGTGATATGGACAGGAAACACCGGGGAGCTGTTTTTT; CDR3aa: CSVIWTGNTGELFF
abundance: .; j_gene: TRBJ2-1; v_gene: TRBV11-3; d_gene: TRBD2; CDR3nt: TGTGCCAGCAGCTTTAGCGGGAGGGCCGAAAATGAGCAGTTCTTC; CDR3aa: CASSFSGRAENEQFF
abundance: .; j_gene: TRBJ1-5; v_gene: TRBV9; d_gene: TRBD1; CDR3nt: TGTGCCAGCAGCGGAGGGGGACAGGATAGCAATCAGCCCCAGCATTTT; CDR3aa: CASSGGGQDSNQPQHF
abundance: .; j_gene: TRBJ2-2; v_gene: TRBV11-3; d_gene: .; CDR3nt: TGTGCCAGCGGCAGCGCGAACACCGGGGAGCTGTTTTTT; CDR3aa: CASGSANTGELFF
abundance: .; j_gene: TRBJ2-7; v_gene: TRBV5-1; d_gene: TRBD2; CDR3nt: TGCGCCAGCAGCTTGTACCCTAGCGGGAGTATAATTCCCTACGAGCAGTACTTC; CDR3aa: CASSLYPSGSIIPYEQYF
abundance: .; j_gene: TRBJ1-5; v_gene: TRBV7-9; d_gene: TRBD1; CDR3nt: TGTGCCAGCAACAACAGGGGTCAGCCCCAGCATTTT; CDR3aa: CASNNRGQPQHF
abundance: .; j_gene: TRBJ2-7; v_gene: TRBV4-1; d_gene: .; CDR3nt: TGCGCCAGCAGCCAAGCAGGGGACGAGCAGTACTTC; CDR3aa: CASSQAGDEQYF
abundance: .; j_gene: TRBJ1-5; v_gene: TRBV6-6; d_gene: TRBD1; CDR3nt: TGTGCCAGCAGTCGGGGACAGGGAGATCAGCCCCAGCATTTT; CDR3aa: CASSRGQGDQPQHF
abundance: .; j_gene: TRBJ1-1; v_gene: TRBV7-3; d_gene: .; CDR3nt: TGTGCCAGCAGCTTACAGGGATTGTCCACTGAAGCTTTCTTT; CDR3aa: CASSLQGLSTEAFF
abundance: .; j_gene: TRBJ2-1; v_gene: TRBV6-4; d_gene: TRBD2; CDR3nt: TGTGCCAGCAGTGCCGGGACTAGCGGGAGCAATGAGCAGTTCTTC; CDR3aa: CASSAGTSGSNEQFF
abundance: few; j_gene: TRBJ1-2; v_gene: TRBV2; d_gene: TRBD1; CDR3nt: TGTGCCAGCAGTGGTGGGACAGGACCTGGCTACACCTTC; CDR3aa: CASSGGTGPGYTF
abundance: medium-sized; j_gene: TRBJ1-1; v_gene: TRBV20-1; d_gene: .; CDR3nt: TGCAGTGCAACGGAGTTCACTGAAGCTTTCTTT; CDR3aa: CSATEFTEAFF
abundance: .; j_gene: TRBJ2-1; v_gene: TRBV5-4; d_gene: TRBD1; CDR3nt: TGTGCCAGCAGCTACGACAGGGGGATTACCAATGAGCAGTTCTTC; CDR3aa: CASSYDRGITNEQFF
abundance: .; j_gene: TRBJ2-7; v_gene: TRBV5-8; d_gene: TRBD2; CDR3nt: TGTGCCAGCAGCCGAGGGGGGACTAGTTACGAGCAGTACTTC; CDR3aa: CASSRGGTSYEQYF
abundance: once; j_gene: TRBJ1-1; v_gene: TRBV27; d_gene: .; CDR3nt: TGTGCCAGCAGTTTACTGGGGGCGGTGAACACTGAAGCTTTCTTT; CDR3aa: CASSLLGAVNTEAFF
abundance: .; j_gene: TRBJ1-2; v_gene: TRBV6-1; d_gene: TRBD1; CDR3nt: TGTGCCAGCAGTGGATGGACAGGGATTAACTATGGCTACACCTTC; CDR3aa: CASSGWTGINYGYTF
abundance: .; j_gene: TRBJ2-7; v_gene: TRBV5-1; d_gene: TRBD2; CDR3nt: TGCGCCAGCAGCTTGGGAGGGACTAGCGGGCACTACGAGCAGTACTTC; CDR3aa: CASSLGGTSGHYEQYF
abundance: once; j_gene: TRBJ2-7; v_gene: TRBV11-2; d_gene: .; CDR3nt: TGTGCCAGCAGCTTAGATGGTGACACCTACGAGCAGTACTTC; CDR3aa: CASSLDGDTYEQYF
abundance: .; j_gene: TRBJ2-2; v_gene: TRBV7-3; d_gene: .; CDR3nt: TGTGCCAGCAGCCCGAAAAACCAGGGTACCGGGGAGCTGTTTTTT; CDR3aa: CASSPKNQGTGELFF
abundance: once; j_gene: TRBJ2-7; v_gene: TRBV18; d_gene: .; CDR3nt: TGTGCCAGCTCACCTGGGGTGGGGAGAAAGCAGTACTTC; CDR3aa: CASSPGVGRKQYF
abundance: .; j_gene: TRBJ1-5; v_gene: TRBV7-2; d_gene: .; CDR3nt: TGTGCCAGCAGCTTATGGGGACAAAATAGCAATCAGCCCCAGCATTTT; CDR3aa: CASSLWGQNSNQPQHF
abundance: .; j_gene: TRBJ2-7; v_gene: TRBV7-9; d_gene: .; CDR3nt: TGTGCCAGCAGCTTCGTCAGCTACGAGCAGTACTTC; CDR3aa: CASSFVSYEQYF
abundance: .; j_gene: TRBJ2-5; v_gene: TRBV6-6; d_gene: .; CDR3nt: TGTGCCAGCAGTTACTCGATTGGGGCTGAGACCCAGTACTTC; CDR3aa: CASSYSIGAETQYF
abundance: .; j_gene: TRBJ2-2; v_gene: TRBV18; d_gene: TRBD2; CDR3nt: TGTGCCAGCTCACCAACGAGCGGGAGAAGTACCGGGGAGCTGTTTTTT; CDR3aa: CASSPTSGRSTGELFF
abundance: few; j_gene: TRBJ1-1; v_gene: TRBV27; d_gene: TRBD1; CDR3nt: TGTGCCAGCAGTCTAACGGGACAGGGGATTTTTACTGAAGCTTTCTTT; CDR3aa: CASSLTGQGIFTEAFF
abundance: .; j_gene: TRBJ2-1; v_gene: TRBV7-2; d_gene: TRBD2; CDR3nt: TGTGCCAGCAGCACAGCGGGAGGGGTCTACAATGAGCAGTTCTTC; CDR3aa: CASSTAGGVYNEQFF
abundance: once; j_gene: TRBJ2-3; v_gene: TRBV7-9; d_gene: .; CDR3nt: TGTGCCAGCAGCTCACTGTCTTCAGATACGCAGTATTTT; CDR3aa: CASSSLSSDTQYF
abundance: .; j_gene: TRBJ2-7; v_gene: TRBV4-1; d_gene: .; CDR3nt: TGCGCCAGCAGCCAAGAAAGAGAAGGAGGCGAGCAGTACTTC; CDR3aa: CASSQEREGGEQYF
abundance: once; j_gene: TRBJ2-1; v_gene: TRBV7-3; d_gene: .; CDR3nt: TGTGCCAGCAGCCTAGATGGCGTTCGGGGAGAAGGGCGGTTCTTC; CDR3aa: CASSLDGVRGEGRFF
abundance: .; j_gene: TRBJ2-7; v_gene: TRBV27; d_gene: TRBD1; CDR3nt: TGTGCCAGCAGTTCCGGGACAGGGGGCTTCGAGCAGTACTTC; CDR3aa: CASSSGTGGFEQYF
abundance: .; j_gene: TRBJ2-1; v_gene: TRBV10-2; d_gene: TRBD2; CDR3nt: TGCGCCAGCAGGATACTAGCGGGAGGGGGGAATGAGCAGTTCTTC; CDR3aa: CASRILAGGGNEQFF
abundance: .; j_gene: TRBJ2-7; v_gene: TRBV27; d_gene: .; CDR3nt: TGTGCCAGCAGTTTCTACTTTTCTCCCTCCTACGAGCAGTACTTC; CDR3aa: CASSFYFSPSYEQYF
abundance: .; j_gene: TRBJ1-5; v_gene: TRBV4-2; d_gene: .; CDR3nt: TGTGCCAGCAGCCAAGACAGGAATAGCAATCAGCCCCAGCATTTT; CDR3aa: CASSQDRNSNQPQHF
abundance: .; j_gene: TRBJ1-1; v_gene: TRBV6-6; d_gene: .; CDR3nt: TGTGCCAGCAGCCATTCGGCGGGGGGGGGCACTGAAGCTTTCTTT; CDR3aa: CASSHSAGGGTEAFF
abundance: .; j_gene: TRBJ2-7; v_gene: TRBV18; d_gene: .; CDR3nt: TGTGCCAGCTCACCAGAAGGGACATACTATTACGAGCAGTACTTC; CDR3aa: CASSPEGTYYYEQYF
abundance: once; j_gene: TRBJ2-3; v_gene: TRBV14; d_gene: TRBD2; CDR3nt: TGTGCCAGCAGCCAAGGACGGGAGGGCCGTACAGATACGCAGTATTTT; CDR3aa: CASSQGREGRTDTQYF
abundance: .; j_gene: TRBJ1-2; v_gene: TRBV19; d_gene: .; CDR3nt: TGTGCCAGTAGCATCGCGGGTCCCTATGGCTACACCTTC; CDR3aa: CASSIAGPYGYTF
abundance: .; j_gene: TRBJ2-1; v_gene: TRBV11-2; d_gene: TRBD2; CDR3nt: TGTGCCAGCATAGACCTAGCGGGAGGCCCAATAGAGCAGTTCTTC; CDR3aa: CASIDLAGGPIEQFF
abundance: once; j_gene: TRBJ2-1; v_gene: TRBV5-1; d_gene: .; CDR3nt: TGCGCCAGCAGCTTGGAGGCTAGCTCCTACAATGAGCAGTTCTTC; CDR3aa: CASSLEASSYNEQFF